A selection of T cell receptor beta chains follows, all from one sample in a study of blood T cell repertoires in COVID-19. The protocol was immunoSEQ multiplex PCR, while the TCRdb copy is restricted to in-frame clones and leaves out a portion. The sample has around 200,000 clones; roughly 90% are singletons. The specimen sequenced was PBMCs or T cells enriched from blood (not recorded which). The source of these receptors is a woman between 25 and 40 years old who had been exposed to COVID-19. The CDR3 runs from the conserved cysteine through the conserved F or W. Fields, in order: CDR3 length, J gene, D gene, V gene, clone size, CDR3 protein, CDR3 DNA. D genes are given only for firm matches. A clone size is listed for some rows: how often the clone was seen (once, few, many), or a class if it is expanded.

17	TRBJ1-4	TRBD1	TRBV3-1/TRBV3-2	-	CASSPGQGPSTNEKLFF	TGTGCCAGCAGCCCGGGACAGGGGCCCTCGACTAATGAAAAACTGTTTTTT
15	TRBJ2-1	TRBD2	TRBV6-5	-	CASSTEAGGRNEQFF	TGTGCCAGCAGTACTGAAGCGGGAGGAAGAAATGAGCAGTTCTTC
14	TRBJ1-2	-	TRBV7-8	few	CASTHHRLTGGYTF	TGTGCCAGCACCCATCACCGACTTACCGGGGGCTACACCTTC
14	TRBJ2-3	TRBD1	TRBV4-1	-	CASSRQGETDTQYF	TGCGCCAGCAGCCGACAGGGCGAAACAGATACGCAGTATTTT
15	TRBJ1-6	-	TRBV30	-	CAWSVQSSYNSPLHF	TGTGCCTGGAGTGTACAGAGCTCCTATAATTCACCCCTCCACTTT
13	TRBJ2-1	-	TRBV7-7	-	CASSFSGFGEQFF	TGTGCTAGCAGCTTCTCGGGGTTCGGTGAGCAGTTCTTC
17	TRBJ1-5	-	TRBV2	-	CASSAKRAFGIYQPQHF	TGTGCCAGCAGTGCAAAGCGGGCTTTCGGGATATATCAGCCCCAGCATTTT
14	TRBJ1-6	-	TRBV19	few	CASRQGSYNSPLHF	TGTGCCAGTCGCCAGGGGTCCTATAATTCACCCCTCCACTTT
15	TRBJ1-2	-	TRBV6-5	-	CASSSRRTQNYGYTF	TGTGCCAGCAGTTCCCGACGGACACAAAACTATGGCTACACCTTC
15	TRBJ2-1	TRBD2	TRBV7-3	-	CASSLGLAGHNEQFF	TGTGCCAGCAGCTTAGGACTAGCGGGACACAATGAGCAGTTCTTC
14	TRBJ1-1	-	TRBV24-1	-	CATSDRTENTEAFF	TGTGCCACCAGTGATCGGACAGAGAACACTGAAGCTTTCTTT
13	TRBJ1-5	-	TRBV5-1	-	CASSFGAGEPQHF	TGCGCCAGCAGCTTTGGGGCAGGGGAACCCCAGCATTTT
13	TRBJ1-6	-	TRBV30	-	CAWTGVYNSPLHF	TGTGCCTGGACCGGGGTCTATAATTCACCCCTCCACTTT
11	TRBJ1-2	-	TRBV20-1	once	CSASLVDGYTF	TGCAGTGCTAGCCTCGTTGATGGCTACACCTTC
13	TRBJ2-3	TRBD2	TRBV6-2/TRBV6-3	-	CASSSLAGYTQYF	TGTGCCAGCAGTTCGCTAGCGGGGTATACGCAGTATTTT
19	TRBJ2-1	TRBD1	TRBV19	-	CASSMKGQGAISSYNEQFF	TGTGCCAGTAGTATGAAAGGACAGGGGGCGATTAGCTCCTACAATGAGCAGTTCTTC
14	TRBJ1-6	-	TRBV7-2	-	CASRLTAGNSPLHF	TGTGCCAGCAGGCTTACGGCAGGGAACTCACCCCTCCACTTT
16	TRBJ2-3	TRBD1	TRBV11-1	-	CASSLRGQGATDTQYF	TGTGCCAGCAGCCTCAGGGGACAGGGGGCAACAGATACGCAGTATTTT
13	TRBJ1-1	TRBD1	TRBV24-1	-	CATTGTGSTEAFF	TGTGCCACCACCGGGACAGGGTCCACTGAAGCTTTCTTT
14	TRBJ1-6	-	TRBV2	-	CASSERVGNSPLHF	TGTGCCAGCAGTGAGAGGGTAGGAAATTCACCCCTCCACTTT
15	TRBJ1-4	TRBD1	TRBV14	-	CASSQPRAGGEKLFF	TGTGCCAGCAGCCAACCTAGGGCAGGGGGTGAAAAACTGTTTTTT
15	TRBJ1-2	-	TRBV27	-	CASSLSWLAGDGYTF	TGTGCCAGCAGTTTATCGTGGTTGGCAGGGGATGGCTACACCTTC
15	TRBJ2-1	TRBD1	TRBV2	-	CASRNRDRGTHEQFF	TGTGCCAGCAGAAACCGGGACAGGGGTACCCATGAGCAGTTCTTC
16	TRBJ2-3	TRBD2	TRBV5-1	-	CASSLAGSGGTDTQYF	TGCGCCAGCAGCTTGGCGGGTAGCGGGGGGACAGATACGCAGTATTTT
15	TRBJ2-7	-	TRBV6-5	-	CASSKDTTETYEQYF	TGTGCCAGCAGTAAGGATACGACAGAGACCTACGAGCAGTACTTC
13	TRBJ1-2	-	TRBV27	-	CASSSAGFDGYTF	TGTGCCAGCAGTTCGGCAGGGTTTGATGGCTACACCTTC
14	TRBJ1-1	TRBD1	TRBV11-3	-	CASSSGTGGTEAFF	TGTGCCAGCAGCTCGGGGACAGGGGGCACTGAAGCTTTCTTT
10	TRBJ1-1	TRBD1	TRBV29-1	once	CSAGGPEAFF	TGCAGCGCAGGGGGCCCTGAAGCTTTCTTT
11	TRBJ2-1	-	TRBV5-1	-	CASSPDTEQFF	TGCGCCAGCAGCCCCGACACTGAGCAGTTCTTC
14	TRBJ2-7	-	TRBV7-9	-	CASSLVAGIHEQYF	TGTGCCAGCAGCTTAGTGGCAGGGATCCACGAGCAGTACTTC
15	TRBJ1-6	TRBD1	TRBV12-5	-	CASGLGQAQNSPLHF	TGTGCTAGTGGCCTTGGACAGGCCCAAAATTCACCCCTCCACTTT
16	TRBJ2-7	TRBD1	TRBV11-2	-	CASSLAPDRPSYEQYF	TGTGCCAGCAGCTTAGCCCCGGACAGGCCCTCCTACGAGCAGTACTTC